This TCR beta chain comes out of a study of blood T cell repertoires in COVID-19 (TCRdb year 2020). For the wider study: Collaborator samples came from the United States, Italy and Spain and covered acute and convalescent phases of COVID-19. The material from the prospective study consisted of cDNA or gDNA derived from T cells, B-cell-depleted T cells, or PBMCs. Samples came from the ongoing ImmuneRACE study (first 160 participants) plus 1,254 subjects from 6 global collaborators. A freely available public database, intended as a resource for researchers studying the immune response to SARS-CoV-2, is where the repertoires were released. A de-identified subject ID, COVID-19 status, age in years and sex were almost always included in the sample metadata. The dataset comprised deeply sampled blood TCRbeta repertoires from subjects exposed to, actively infected with, or recovered from COVID-19. Where HLA class I and class II types were available, the types were taken from metadata supplied by the sample provider, not from assay-based typing. Findings and caveats that apply to the study as a whole: Clinical and demographic metadata were provided uncurated, with the amount varying by source and participant.

TCRbeta CDR3 regions were amplified from genomic DNA using the immunoSEQ Assay, a bias-controlled multiplex PCR. Turning to the authors' computational methods: Within the assay, amplification of reference gene primers was used to estimate how many nucleated cells each sample contained. To quantify the absolute abundance of each unique TCRbeta CDR3 rearrangement, sequence reads were collapsed and filtered. For each sample, productive Simpson clonality was calculated by taking the square root of Simpson's diversity index across productive rearrangements. Imported from immuneACCESS, the table was reduced by TCRdb to in-frame sequences with V and J called. These copies leave out some clones; in studies compared against another copy, an unresolved V gene accounts for under half, and the cause of the remainder is not known. V and J calls and clone size are those listed in that table; D and trimming were worked out from the DNA. The sample table shows 160,000 or so clones, and 86% are seen once. Under 5% of the sample is in the top ten clones.

The germline V gene supplies CDR1 SGHVS and CDR2 FQNEAQ. V lost 1 base and J lost 0 bases; the stretch between them is 19 bases long. Inclusive of the bounding cysteine and phenylalanine, the CDR3 is 20 residues long. Solely the CDR3 DNA is kept, with 60 bases framed from the first base. About this clone itself: Its antigen remains undetermined. No much larger clone exists at a distance of one base, and base qualities are not known.

Each collaborating institution followed its own protocols to collect whole blood in K2EDTA tubes. Collaborator samples were shipped for TCRbeta analysis as frozen whole blood, isolated PBMCs, or DNA extracted from either sample type. Sequenced sample: peripheral blood. The V and J genes are TRBV7-8 and TRBJ2-6; a confident D gene designation cannot be given. The receptor comes from a woman aged 70-85 years with acute or convalescent COVID-19. The nucleotide sequence reads as follows: TGTGCCAGCAGCTTAGTTGTCAGGCATGTAACATACTCTGGGGCCAACGTCCTGACTTTC. Translated, this is CASSLVVRHVTYSGANVLTF.